Following are 29 T cell receptor beta chains from one sample sequenced in a study of shared clonotypes between healthy human individuals. TCRdb's table, derived via immunoSEQ multiplex PCR, lists solely in-frame clones and lacks some. The table has more than 2 million clones, nearly 97% seen once. The sample was naive CD4+ T cells sorted from blood. The subset was: CD45RA+ positively selected. The receptors originated from a man between 18 and 35 years old in good health.

V gene TRBV7-2 combines with J gene TRBJ2-1; D may be TRBD1 (5 bases). Germline-derived CDR1 and CDR2 are SGHTA and FQGNSA. This CDR3 comprises 13 residues. Trimming stripped 6 bases from V and 9 bases from J, with 15 bases between. CDR3: CASSPGMGREQFF. CDR3 nucleotide sequence: TGTGCCAGCAGTCCAGGGATGGGTCGTGAGCAGTTCTTC.

This clone was observed a few times. The chain is built from TRBV7-9 and TRBJ2-3; 8 nucleotides line up with TRBD2. This CDR3 region has 15 residues. The germline gives CDR1 SEHNR, CDR2 FQNEAQ (reference sequence). J gave up 4 bases and V 5 bases, and 8 bases lay outside the gene matches. CDR3 in amino acids: CASSLTGTSADTQYF. CDR3 coding DNA: TGTGCCAGCAGCCTGACCGGGACTAGTGCAGATACGCAGTATTTT.

This chain connects TRBV30 to TRBJ1-1, with TRBD1 identical over 7 bases. This CDR3 is 13 amino acids long. The junction had 7 bases not matched to a gene; V was cut back by 8 bases and J by 1 base. Germline V lookup: CDR1 GTSNPN, CDR2 SVGIG (reference sequence). CDR3 bases: TGTGCCAGTTCCCGGGACAGGAACACTGAAGCTTTCTTT. Translation: CASSRDRNTEAFF.

V usage is TRBV5-1 and J usage is TRBJ2-6; 7 bases fit TRBD2. The CDR3 sequence is 18 residues long. The ends lost 1 base at V and 1 base at J; junction bases unmatched: 8. CDR1 and CDR2 (germline): SGHRS, YFSETQ. Here the CDR3 DNA reads TGCGCCAGCAGCTTGTCAGCGGGAACGGGTTCTGGGGCCAACGTCCTGACTTTC. Its translation is CASSLSAGTGSGANVLTF. The complete variable domain, with remaining parts taken from reference TRBV5-1 and TRBJ2-6, reads KAGVTQTPRYLIKTRGQQVTLSCSPISGHRSVSWYQQTPGQGLQFLFEYFSETQRNKGNFPGRFSGRQFSNSRSEMNVSTLELGDSALYLCASSLSAGTGSGANVLTFGAGSRLTVL.

This chain's CDR3 is CASSWGQLSGANVLTF. The CDR3, as DNA: TGTGCCAGCAGCTGGGGACAGCTCTCTGGGGCCAACGTCCTGACTTTC. The rearrangement links TRBV5-6 to TRBJ2-6, with 7 bases that match TRBD1. The CDR3 runs 16 residues. CDR1 is SGHDT and CDR2 is YYEEEE in the germline V gene. V lost 3 bases and J lost 0; bases outside the gene matches: 3.

V and J are TRBV5-6 and TRBJ2-5; D is uncertain. V lost 3 bases to trimming and J lost 2 bases, with 14 bases between them. Germline assignment: CDR1 SGHDT and CDR2 YYEEEE. This CDR3 has 15 residues. The CDR3 reads CASSSSKKGQETQYF. CDR3 nucleotide sequence: TGTGCCAGCAGCTCCTCGAAGAAGGGTCAAGAGACCCAGTACTTC.

V usage is TRBV5-4 and J usage is TRBJ2-6, with 7 bases aligning to TRBD1. The germline V gene has CDR1 SGHNT and CDR2 YYREEE (reference sequence). The CDR3 runs to 16 residues. Losses at the gene ends were 5 bases for V and 5 bases for J; bases not matched to a gene: 10. The CDR3 DNA follows: TGTGCCAGCAGTCTGACAGGGACCCTGTGGGCCAACGTCCTGACTTTC. Translating it yields CASSLTGTLWANVLTF. Variable domain in full (rest from reference TRBV5-4 and TRBJ2-6): ETGVTQSPTHLIKTRGQQVTLRCSSQSGHNTVSWYQQALGQGPQFIFQYYREEENGRGNFPPRFSGLQFPNYSSELNVNALELDDSALYLCASSLTGTLWANVLTFGAGSRLTVL.

V usage is TRBV6-5 and J usage is TRBJ1-5, with unresolved D. Germline CDR1 is MNHEY and CDR2 is SVGAGI. The CDR3 runs 15 residues. Trimming cost V 0 bases and J 3 bases, with 9 bases left between them. The CDR3 coding sequence is TGTGCCAGCAGTTACTCAGGCAGACCCAATCAGCCCCAGCATTTT. Translating it yields CASSYSGRPNQPQHF.

The chain joins TRBV27 to TRBJ2-5; possibly TRBD1 or TRBD2 for D (5 bases each). The V end was cut by 5 bases, the J end by 1 base, with 14 bases between. Germline loops: CDR1 MNHEY, CDR2 SMNVEV (reference sequence). The CDR3 is 15 amino acids. The CDR3 here is CASSPWDAFQETQYF. The CDR3 DNA sequence: TGTGCCAGCAGTCCCTGGGACGCCTTCCAAGAGACCCAGTACTTC.

The chain is built from TRBV5-4 and TRBJ2-1; D tentatively fits TRBD1 or TRBD2 (6 bases each). The CDR3 extends over 14 amino acids. Trimming left V 2 bases short and J 11 bases short, with 17 bases between. CDR1 SGHNT and CDR2 YYREEE come from the germline V gene (reference sequence). This CDR3 is CASSLSFRGVQQFF. The CDR3 coding sequence is TGTGCCAGCAGCTTAAGTTTTAGGGGGGTACAGCAGTTCTTC.

The rearrangement uses TRBV29-1 and TRBJ1-2; D unclear. The CDR3 sequence is 12 residues long. The V and J ends lost 7 bases and 3 bases respectively, with 12 bases between them. Germline CDR1 SQVTM, CDR2 ANQGSEA. The CDR3 region has the DNA TGCAGCGCCTCCGGGCTGGACTATGGCTACACCTTC. Residues: CSASGLDYGYTF.

The DNA for the CDR3 is TGTGCCAGCAGCGCCGACCGACTGGGCTACACCTTC. Encoded protein: CASSADRLGYTF. This chain uses TRBV7-2 with TRBJ1-2, with D hard to call. CDR1 and CDR2 (germline): SGHTA, FQGNSA. The CDR3 has 12 residues. V gave up 5 bases and J gave up 8 bases, with 12 bases separating them. The variable domain in full, with the rest retrieved from reference TRBV7-2 and TRBJ1-2, is GAGVSQSPSNKVTEKGKDVELRCDPISGHTALYWYRQSLGQGLEFLIYFQGNSAPDKSGLPSDRFSAERTGGSVSTLTIQRTQQEDSAVYLCASSADRLGYTFGSGTRLTVV.

On this clone: Other DNA sequences in this specimen translate into the identical CDR3. The gene calls are TRBV5-1 and TRBJ1-1, with D perhaps matching TRBD1 (5 bases). Germline lookup yields CDR1 SGHRS and CDR2 YFSETQ. V lost 4 bases and J 1 base, leaving 8 bases between the germline ends. This CDR3 contains 13 residues. In DNA, the CDR3 is TGCGCCAGCAGCCAAGGACAGAACACTGAAGCTTTCTTT. Residues: CASSQGQNTEAFF.

This clone was counted a single time. The same CDR3 can be traced to other DNA sequences in this sample. The chain is built from TRBV6-5 and TRBJ2-7; 7 nucleotides agree with TRBD1. There are 14 residues in the CDR3. Germline V gene data show CDR1 as MNHEY and CDR2 as SVGAGI. The ends lost 5 bases at V and 2 bases at J; junction bases unmatched: 6. CDR3 sequence (DNA): TGTGCCAGCAGTCCCAGGACAGGAACCTACGAGCAGTACTTC. Its protein is CASSPRTGTYEQYF.

This rearrangement joins TRBV18 to TRBJ2-7; 9 nucleotides align to TRBD1. CDR1 and CDR2 (germline): KGHSH, LQKENI. V was pared by 4 bases and J by 6 bases, with 10 bases of the junction left unmatched. The CDR3 is 15 amino acids. Here the CDR3 DNA reads TGTGCCAGCTCACGAGGACAGGGGCCATCTTTCGAGCAGTACTTC. Translated: CASSRGQGPSFEQYF.

The CDR3 DNA reads TGCAGCGTTCGTAAATTCAGGGAAAACACTGAAGCTTTCTTT. It translates to CSVRKFRENTEAFF. The chain joins TRBV29-1 to TRBJ1-1; possible D gene TRBD1, 5 bases. With 5 bases removed from V and 2 bases from J, the gap between germline ends came to 15 bases. Germline V CDR1 and CDR2: SQVTM, ANQGSEA. This CDR3 region has 14 residues. Full variable domain (remainder filled in from reference TRBV29-1 and TRBJ1-1): SAVISQKPSRDICQRGTSLTIQCQVDSQVTMMFWYRQQPGQSLTLIATANQGSEATYESGFVIDKFPISRPNLTFSTLTVSNMSPEDSSIYLCSVRKFRENTEAFFGQGTRLTVV.

This clone was seen more than once but under ten times. This sample includes further DNA sequences coding for the same CDR3. V is TRBV5-1 and J is TRBJ1-2; 9 bases agree with TRBD1. This CDR3 contains 14 residues. Per the germline V gene, CDR1 is SGHRS and CDR2 is YFSETQ. The V and J ends lost 3 bases and 2 bases, in that order; junction bases with no gene match: 2. The CDR3 is CASSSGQGNYGYTF. The CDR3 DNA sequence: TGCGCCAGCAGCTCGGGACAGGGAAACTATGGCTACACCTTC.

In the case of this clone: This CDR3 is also generated by other DNA sequences in the sample. The V and J genes are TRBV7-9 and TRBJ2-7, with D hard to call. The germline gives CDR1 SEHNR, CDR2 FQNEAQ (reference sequence). The CDR3 sequence is 12 residues long. The ends were cut back, 1 base at V and 4 bases at J, with 5 bases in the middle. In DNA form, the CDR3 reads TGTGCCAGCAGCTTAGGAGCTTACGAGCAGTACTTC. This encodes CASSLGAYEQYF.

The gene calls are TRBV25-1 and TRBJ2-1; TRBD2 might be the D (6 bases). The V end was cut by 5 bases, the J end by 6 bases, with 14 bases between. CDR3 length: 14 amino acids. Germline CDR1 reads MGHDK; CDR2 reads SYGVNS. The CDR3 coding sequence is TGTGCCAGCAGTCTAAGGACTAACCGCAATGAGCAGTTCTTC. Translated: CASSLRTNRNEQFF.

This sequence joins TRBV18 and TRBJ2-5; unclear D gene. Trimming pared 2 bases from V and 5 bases from J, leaving 6 bases between. Germline CDR1 KGHSH, CDR2 LQKENI. This CDR3 spans 12 amino acids. The CDR3 sequence: CASSPYRETQYF. The CDR3 DNA follows: TGTGCCAGCTCACCATATCGTGAGACCCAGTACTTC.

This clone has only one observation. The genes are TRBV7-3 and TRBJ1-6; the D is unclear. Germline CDR1 reads SGHTA; CDR2 reads FQGTGA. The CDR3 sequence is 15 residues long. V dropped 2 bases and J dropped 10 bases, with 15 bases sitting between them. CDR3 bases: TGTGCCAGCAGCTTAGAACCCCCCGGTCAATCACCCCTCCACTTT. Its translation is CASSLEPPGQSPLHF.

This clone appeared a single time. The chain is built from TRBV4-1 and TRBJ2-1; possible D gene TRBD2, 6 bases. Germline values: CDR1 MGHRA, CDR2 YSYEKL. The CDR3 runs 17 residues. Trimming stripped 0 bases from V and 0 bases from J, with 12 bases between. Here the CDR3 DNA reads TGCGCCAGCAGCCAAGAAGGAGAGCGGGCCTCCTACAATGAGCAGTTCTTC. Its protein is CASSQEGERASYNEQFF.

The gene calls are TRBV19 and TRBJ2-2; no definite D call. Trimming shortened V by 5 bases and J by 13 bases, and 14 bases separated the two germline ends. CDR3 size: 12 residues. CDR1 and CDR2 from the germline V gene are LNHDA and SQIVND (reference sequence). CDR3 coding DNA: TGTGCCAGTAGTCCCGAGGTCGGCTGGCTGTTTTTT. This sequence encodes CASSPEVGWLFF.

This chain uses TRBV2 with TRBJ1-1, with a possible D match to TRBD1 (6 bases). The V and J ends lost 5 bases and 6 bases respectively, with 10 bases between them. This CDR3 is built from 12 residues. Germline CDR1 is SNHLY and CDR2 is FYNNEI. The CDR3: CASSLGQSEAFF. The CDR3 nucleotides are TGTGCCAGCAGTCTTGGACAGTCTGAAGCTTTCTTT.

Remarks on this clone: The same CDR3 is also encoded by other DNA sequences in this sample. V is TRBV5-4 and J is TRBJ1-1; D uncertain. With 0 bases removed from V and 0 bases from J, the gap between germline ends came to 6 bases. This CDR3 region has 14 residues. CDR1 is SGHNT and CDR2 is YYREEE in the germline V gene (reference sequence). The chain's CDR3 is CASSLGQVNTEAFF. The CDR3 nucleotides are TGTGCCAGCAGCTTGGGACAAGTGAACACTGAAGCTTTCTTT. Full variable domain (outside the CDR3, taken from reference TRBV5-4 and TRBJ1-1): ETGVTQSPTHLIKTRGQQVTLRCSSQSGHNTVSWYQQALGQGPQFIFQYYREEENGRGNFPPRFSGLQFPNYSSELNVNALELDDSALYLCASSLGQVNTEAFFGQGTRLTVV.

V usage is TRBV2 and J usage is TRBJ1-5; 7 positions match TRBD1. Germline V gene data show CDR1 as SNHLY and CDR2 as FYNNEI. CDR3 length: 15 residues. Losses at the gene ends were 5 bases for V and 6 bases for J; bases not matched to a gene: 10. CDR3 sequence reads: CASSTTRGGGQPQHF. The CDR3 DNA sequence: TGTGCCAGCAGTACGACCAGGGGGGGAGGTCAGCCCCAGCATTTT.

The chain combines TRBV7-9 with TRBJ2-7, with TRBD1 matching 8 bases. This CDR3 spans 14 amino acids. V shed 5 bases, J shed 2 bases, and the junction held 5 bases outside the gene matches. CDR1 and CDR2 from the germline V gene are SEHNR and FQNEAQ (reference sequence). CDR3 nucleotides: TGTGCCAGCAGCAAAAGGACAGGGACCTACGAGCAGTACTTC. Amino acid sequence: CASSKRTGTYEQYF.

This clone was observed a single time. The rearrangement joins TRBV2 to TRBJ2-7; 7 positions agree with TRBD2. CDR1 SNHLY and CDR2 FYNNEI come from the germline V gene. This CDR3 has 14 residues. V was clipped by 8 bases and J by 1 base; unmatched bases: 8. The CDR3 sequence is CASPGASGSYEQYF. The CDR3 DNA reads as TGTGCCAGCCCGGGCGCTAGCGGATCCTACGAGCAGTACTTC.

The chain employs TRBV5-1 and TRBJ2-1; TRBD2 agrees at 8 bases. The CDR3 consists of 14 residues. The V and J ends lost 2 bases and 8 bases, in that order; junction bases with no gene match: 6. In germline, CDR1 is SGHRS, CDR2 YFSETQ. The CDR3 is CASSFISGNDEQFF. The CDR3 nucleotides are TGCGCCAGCAGCTTTATTAGCGGGAACGATGAGCAGTTCTTC.